A selection of T cell receptor beta chains follows, all from one sample in a study of OX40 agonist ivuxolimab in advanced cancers. Libraries were prepared by immunoSEQ multiplex PCR; TCRdb keeps only in-frame clonotypes and omits some of them. The data show just over 40,000 clones, about 89% seen once. Sequenced here: CD4+ or CD8+ T cells sorted from blood, sampled in a trial of the OX40 agonist ivuxolimab. These receptors all come from an adult with an advanced solid tumor such as melanoma, head and neck, liver or kidney cancer. The CDR3 runs from the conserved cysteine through the conserved F or W. The D gene is left open where the match is weak. Rows give clone size only sometimes, using once, few, many, or a class for an expanded clone.

D: -; J: TRBJ2-1; V: TRBV28; size: -; DNA: TGTGCCAGCAGTTTGATGGCAGGGGATGAGCAGTTCTTC; CDR3: CASSLMAGDEQFF
D: TRBD1; J: TRBJ1-2; V: TRBV11-2; size: -; DNA: TGTGCCAGCAGCCCGGACAGGGTAGCCTATGGCTACACCTTC; CDR3: CASSPDRVAYGYTF
D: -; J: TRBJ2-1; V: TRBV6-4; size: -; DNA: TGTGCCAGCAGTCTTTCGGGGGCGACCCAAGATGAGCAGTTCTTC; CDR3: CASSLSGATQDEQFF
D: -; J: TRBJ2-3; V: TRBV4-1; size: -; DNA: TGCGCCAGCAGCCAAGATCGGTCCCCACTTCCCGCTTCTGCCCCAGATACGCAGTATTTT; CDR3: CASSQDRSPLPASAPDTQYF
D: TRBD1; J: TRBJ2-3; V: TRBV7-3; size: once; DNA: TGTGCCAGCAGCCGGGACAGAGGCACAGATACGCAGTATTTT; CDR3: CASSRDRGTDTQYF
D: -; J: TRBJ2-5; V: TRBV27; size: -; DNA: TGTGCCAGCAGTTTATGGTGGGGGGTCCAAGAGACCCAGTACTTC; CDR3: CASSLWWGVQETQYF
D: -; J: TRBJ1-2; V: TRBV9; size: -; DNA: TGTGCCAGCAGCGGTTCCTCAGGGATTACTGGCTACACCTTC; CDR3: CASSGSSGITGYTF
D: -; J: TRBJ2-1; V: TRBV7-3; size: -; DNA: TGTGCCAGCAGATCCAGTCGAGGGGGTGAGCAGTTCTTC; CDR3: CASRSSRGGEQFF
D: -; J: TRBJ1-2; V: TRBV6-6; size: -; DNA: TGTGCCAGCAGTTACTCGGGCAGGATGGGAGATGGCTACACCTTC; CDR3: CASSYSGRMGDGYTF
D: TRBD1; J: TRBJ1-5; V: TRBV6-1; size: -; DNA: TGTGCCAGCAGTGGGGAGGGGGCAATCAAGCCCCAGCATTTT; CDR3: CASSGEGAIKPQHF
D: -; J: TRBJ2-7; V: TRBV19; size: once; DNA: TGTGCCAGTAGTGAATCGGGTAATTCCTACGAGCAGTACTTC; CDR3: CASSESGNSYEQYF
D: TRBD2; J: TRBJ2-7; V: TRBV11-3; size: once; DNA: TGTGCCAGCATCCCACAACCTCCGGGACTAGCGGGAGGCGAGCAGTACTTC; CDR3: CASIPQPPGLAGGEQYF
D: -; J: TRBJ2-6; V: TRBV19; size: -; DNA: TGTGCCAGTTCCCGGGGATCTGGGGCCAACGTCCTGACTTTC; CDR3: CASSRGSGANVLTF
D: TRBD1; J: TRBJ1-2; V: TRBV27; size: -; DNA: TGTGCCAGCAGTTCCGGGGAGGACAGGGGGGTCTATGGCTACACCTTC; CDR3: CASSSGEDRGVYGYTF
D: -; J: TRBJ2-5; V: TRBV5-1; size: -; DNA: TGCGCCAGCGCCCCTTCATTGTACCAAGAGACCCAGTACTTC; CDR3: CASAPSLYQETQYF
D: TRBD2; J: TRBJ2-1; V: TRBV28; size: once; DNA: TGTGCCAGCAGTCTGCCGACTAGCGGGAGGGCTAGCTACAATGAGCAGTTCTTC; CDR3: CASSLPTSGRASYNEQFF
D: TRBD1; J: TRBJ1-1; V: TRBV11-2; size: -; DNA: TGTGCCAGCAGACAACAGGGGGCGTCTGAAGCTTTCTTT; CDR3: CASRQQGASEAFF
D: TRBD1; J: TRBJ1-3; V: TRBV6-5; size: -; DNA: TGTGCCAGCAGCCAGGGGGATGCACTGGGAAACACCATATATTTT; CDR3: CASSQGDALGNTIYF
D: -; J: TRBJ2-1; V: TRBV18; size: -; DNA: TGTGCCAGCTCACCACCGGCAGGGGATTACAATGAGCAGTTCTTC; CDR3: CASSPPAGDYNEQFF
D: -; J: TRBJ1-1; V: TRBV12-5; size: -; DNA: TGTGCTAGTGGTTTTGATCCGGGGGCTTTCTTT; CDR3: CASGFDPGAFF
D: -; J: TRBJ2-5; V: TRBV18; size: -; DNA: TGTGCCAGCTCACCTGAGATCGGTGAGACCCAGTACTTC; CDR3: CASSPEIGETQYF
D: TRBD1; J: TRBJ2-6; V: TRBV5-1; size: -; DNA: TGCGCCAGCGGGACAGGGGGCAGTCATTCTGGGGCCAACGTCCTGACTTTC; CDR3: CASGTGGSHSGANVLTF
D: TRBD1; J: TRBJ2-1; V: TRBV18; size: -; DNA: TGTGCCAGCTCACCACTCAGAGGCTACAGGGGGCCCTACAATGAGCAGTTCTTC; CDR3: CASSPLRGYRGPYNEQFF
D: TRBD2; J: TRBJ2-7; V: TRBV4-1; size: -; DNA: TGCGCCAGCAGCCAAGATAGAGCGGGGATATACGAGCAGTACTTC; CDR3: CASSQDRAGIYEQYF
D: -; J: TRBJ1-2; V: TRBV9; size: -; DNA: TGTGCCAGCAGCCAACGTTCCGGGGGGACTCACTATGGCTACACCTTC; CDR3: CASSQRSGGTHYGYTF
D: TRBD1; J: TRBJ1-3; V: TRBV5-1; size: few; DNA: TGCGCCAGCAGCCTTGGGGACAGCTCTGGAAACACCATATATTTT; CDR3: CASSLGDSSGNTIYF
D: -; J: TRBJ1-1; V: TRBV29-1; size: -; DNA: TGCAGCGGCAGGACAGAGATGAACACTGAAGCTTTCTTT; CDR3: CSGRTEMNTEAFF
D: TRBD2; J: TRBJ2-1; V: TRBV11-3; size: -; DNA: TGTGCCAGCAGCAAAACTTCTAGCGGGACAACCTACAATGAGCAGTTCTTC; CDR3: CASSKTSSGTTYNEQFF
D: TRBD1; J: TRBJ1-2; V: TRBV19; size: -; DNA: TGTGCCAGTAGTATAGGGGACAGCGATGGCTACACCTTC; CDR3: CASSIGDSDGYTF
D: -; J: TRBJ2-7; V: TRBV19; size: -; DNA: TGTGCCAGTCGCCCTCTGATGGCTAGCGCCGAGCAGTACTTC; CDR3: CASRPLMASAEQYF
D: -; J: TRBJ1-2; V: TRBV7-2; size: -; DNA: TGTGCCAGCAGCTTAACTTCGGGGCCCATGGAGGGTTATGGCTACACCTTC; CDR3: CASSLTSGPMEGYGYTF
D: -; J: TRBJ2-2; V: TRBV5-6; size: -; DNA: TGTGCCAGCAGCTTGCGTCAGCCAACCGGGGAGCTGTTTTTT; CDR3: CASSLRQPTGELFF